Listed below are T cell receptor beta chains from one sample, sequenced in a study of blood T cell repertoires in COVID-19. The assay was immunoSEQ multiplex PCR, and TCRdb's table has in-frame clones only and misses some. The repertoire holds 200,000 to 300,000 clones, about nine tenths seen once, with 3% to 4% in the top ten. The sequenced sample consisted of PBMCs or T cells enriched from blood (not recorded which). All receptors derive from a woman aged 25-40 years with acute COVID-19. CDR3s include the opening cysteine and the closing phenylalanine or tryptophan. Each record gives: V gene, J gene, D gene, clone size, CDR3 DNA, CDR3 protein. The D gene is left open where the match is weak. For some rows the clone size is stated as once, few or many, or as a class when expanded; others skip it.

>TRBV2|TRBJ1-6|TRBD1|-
TGTGCCAGCAGTAAGACAGGGGAAGAAAGATCACCCCTCCACTTT
CASSKTGEERSPLHF
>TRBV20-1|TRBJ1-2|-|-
TGCGGGGCGGGGGGGACTGGCTACACCTTC
CGAGGTGYTF
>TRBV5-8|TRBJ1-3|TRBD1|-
TGTGCCAGCAGTCGACGAGCAGGGGGTGGAAACACCATATATTTT
CASSRRAGGGNTIYF
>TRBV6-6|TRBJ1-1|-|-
TGTGCCAGCAGATTAACAGGTACTGAAGCTTTCTTT
CASRLTGTEAFF
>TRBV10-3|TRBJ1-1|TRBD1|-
TGTGCCATCAGTCCAGGGGGGACCCTTAACGAAGCTTTCTTT
CAISPGGTLNEAFF
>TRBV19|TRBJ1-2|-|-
TGTGCCAGTAGTATACAGGGGATAGGCTACACCTTC
CASSIQGIGYTF
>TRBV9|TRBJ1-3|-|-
TGTGCCAGCAGTAGAAGGACAGATGGAAACACCATATATTTT
CASSRRTDGNTIYF
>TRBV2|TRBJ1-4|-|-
TGTGCCAGCAGTGACGGTTTCAATGAAAAACTGTTTTTT
CASSDGFNEKLFF
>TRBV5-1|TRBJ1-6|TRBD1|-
TGCGCCAGCAGCTTGGGGACAGGGACTTCACCCCTCCACTTT
CASSLGTGTSPLHF
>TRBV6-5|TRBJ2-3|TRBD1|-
TGTGCCAGTACCCCGCCGGGACAGGGGGCAGATACGCAGTATTTT
CASTPPGQGADTQYF
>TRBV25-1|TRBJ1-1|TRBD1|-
TGTGCCAGCATTGCAGGGGGGGCTTTCTTT
CASIAGGAFF
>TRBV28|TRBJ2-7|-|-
TGTGCCAGCAGAAGAATAGGAGGCAGACTCTTCTACGAGCAGTACTTC
CASRRIGGRLFYEQYF
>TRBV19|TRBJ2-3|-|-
TGTGCCAGTAGTATCGCACATACCACAGATACGCAGTATTTT
CASSIAHTTDTQYF
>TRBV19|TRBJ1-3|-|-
TGTGCCAGTAGTACTCCTACAGGAGCCTCTGGAAACACCATATATTTT
CASSTPTGASGNTIYF
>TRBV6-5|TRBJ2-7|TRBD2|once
TGTGCCAGCAGGCCCCTAGCGGGGGGTTCCTACGAGCAGTACTTC
CASRPLAGGSYEQYF
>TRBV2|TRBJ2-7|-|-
TGTGCCAGCAGTGCAAGGGAGCCAACCTACGAGCAGTACTTC
CASSAREPTYEQYF
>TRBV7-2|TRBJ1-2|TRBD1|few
TGTGCCAGCAGCCAGGGGTCTCAGGGGGCGAGTGGCTACACCTTC
CASSQGSQGASGYTF
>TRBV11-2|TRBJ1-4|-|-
TGTGCCAGCAGCTTTTTCGGGAGTTTGGGTGAAAAACTGTTTTTT
CASSFFGSLGEKLFF
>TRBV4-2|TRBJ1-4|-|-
TGTGCCAGCAGCCAAGATAGTCCCGGCAGCGAGGATGAAAAACTGTTTTTT
CASSQDSPGSEDEKLFF
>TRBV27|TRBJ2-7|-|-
TGTGCCAGCAGCCAGGACACTCGGGTGCAGTACTTC
CASSQDTRVQYF
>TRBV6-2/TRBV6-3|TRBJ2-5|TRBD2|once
TGTGCCAGCAGTTACACTGGACTAGCTCCAACATTAAGTCGAGAGACCCAGTACTTC
CASSYTGLAPTLSRETQYF
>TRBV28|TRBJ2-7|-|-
TGTGCCAGCAGTTCAGGGCTCTTCGGCGCCTACGAGCAGTACTTC
CASSSGLFGAYEQYF
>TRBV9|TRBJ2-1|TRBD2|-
TGTGCCAGCAGCGTAGAAAGGGGCGGGGGGTACCAGTCCTACAATGAGCAGTTCTTC
CASSVERGGGYQSYNEQFF
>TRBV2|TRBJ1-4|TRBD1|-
TGTGCCAGCAGTGGAACAGGGGCGCCTAATGAAAAACTGTTTTTT
CASSGTGAPNEKLFF